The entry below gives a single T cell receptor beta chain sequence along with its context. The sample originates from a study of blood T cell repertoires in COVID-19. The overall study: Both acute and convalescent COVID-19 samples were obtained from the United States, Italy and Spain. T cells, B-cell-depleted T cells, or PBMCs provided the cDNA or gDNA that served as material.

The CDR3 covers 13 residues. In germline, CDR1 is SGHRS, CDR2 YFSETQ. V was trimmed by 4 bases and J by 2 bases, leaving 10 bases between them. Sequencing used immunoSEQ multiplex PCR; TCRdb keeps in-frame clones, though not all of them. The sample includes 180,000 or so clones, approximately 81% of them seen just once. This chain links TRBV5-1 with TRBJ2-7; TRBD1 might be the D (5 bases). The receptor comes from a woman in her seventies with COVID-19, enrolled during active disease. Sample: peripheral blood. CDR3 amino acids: CASSARQPYEQYV. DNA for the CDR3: TGCGCCAGCAGCGCCCGACAGCCCTACGAGCAGTACGTC.